This T cell receptor beta chain was identified in a study of T cell responses to AZD1222 COVID-19 vaccine. Across the study: Investigators merged groups given second doses at roughly 4 or roughly 12 weeks. Notes on the study in general: The repertoires were collected only after the peak T cell response. The sample set comprised mostly white British donors with more females, and clonal diversity was possibly underestimated. Following two doses of AZD1222, Spike-specific TCR breadth and depth rose.

Libraries were prepared by immunoSEQ multiplex PCR; TCRdb keeps only in-frame clonotypes and omits some of them. The sample has about 150,000 clones, approximately 89% seen once. Worth noting for this clone: Its antigen is currently unknown.

Between the trimmed V and J ends, which lost 3 bases and 7 bases, there was a span of 4 bases. Per germline, CDR1 SGHTS and CDR2 YDEGEE. The CDR3 sequence is 10 residues long. V gene TRBV5-8 combines with J gene TRBJ2-5; no reliable D call. Sequencing was performed on peripheral blood, taken on day 0 of AZD1222 vaccination. The TCR comes from an adult in good health. CDR3 residues: CASSWGTQYF. CDR3 nucleotides: TGTGCCAGCAGCTGGGGGACCCAGTACTTC. The full variable domain, completed using reference TRBV5-8 and TRBJ2-5, is EAGVTQSPTHLIKTRGQQATLRCSPISGHTSVYWYQQALGLGLQFLLWYDEGEERNRGNFPPRFSGRQFPNYSSELNVNALELEDSALYLCASSWGTQYFGPGTRLLVL.